The source of this TCR beta chain is a study of blood T cell repertoires in COVID-19. In the study overall: From the United States, Italy and Spain came samples of acute and convalescent COVID-19.

Original processing methods: How many nucleated cells were present was estimated from reference gene primer amplification. Generated by immunoSEQ multiplex PCR, the TCRdb table keeps only in-frame clones and is missing some. V and J calls and clone size come straight from that table; D and trimming were deduced from the DNA. Found here are about 400,000 clones, around nine tenths of them singletons; the top ten hold 1.7%. Clinical history as reported by participants underpinned cohort assignment. The CDR3 runs to 14 residues. Input material: PBMCs or T cells enriched from blood (not recorded which). The gene calls are TRBV21-1 and TRBJ1-5. TRBV21-1 is listed as a pseudogene. The TCR comes from a woman between 25 and 40 years old who had recovered from COVID-19. The CDR3 loop reads CASSKEAGEQPQHF. In DNA, the CDR3 is TGTGCCAGCAGCAAGGAAGCGGGGGAGCAGCCCCAGCATTTT.